This paragraph covers one T cell receptor beta chain sequence. Trimming took 4 bases from V and 0 from J; bases not matched to a gene: 18. Germline CDR1 is MDHEN and CDR2 is SYDVKM. CDR3 length: 20 residues. As handled by the study authors: Reference gene primer amplification yielded estimated nucleated cell counts. Profiled with immunoSEQ multiplex PCR; TCRdb holds only in-frame clones, not every one. That table furnishes V, J and clone size, whereas the DNA furnished D and trimming. This table holds roughly 130,000 clones, around nine tenths found once. The sample is drawn from a study of blood T cell repertoires in COVID-19. Study overall: COVID-19 samples collected from the United States, Italy and Spain covered acute and convalescent phases. PBMCs, B-cell-depleted T cells, or T cells provided the cDNA or gDNA that made up the material.

The sequence was obtained from a man in his sixties with active or convalescent COVID-19. V is TRBV28 and J is TRBJ1-2; TRBD1 aligns across 9 bases. Sequenced: peripheral blood. The CDR3 DNA reads as TGTGCCAGCAGTTACATCTCGAGGACAGGGGCGAAATCTTCTAACTATGGCTACACCTTC. It encodes CASSYISRTGAKSSNYGYTF.